The next 27 T cell receptor beta chains were all read from a single sample in a study of blood T cells in healthy people across ages (dated by TCRdb to between 2014 and 2017). The library was generated by 5' RACE. Sequencing used an Illumina HiSeq 2500. A second PCR of roughly 7 to 11 cycles was performed with a sample-barcoded 5' primer and a J-beta primer mix. The raw public reads went through TCRdb reprocessing: fastp at Q25, MiXCR clone calling, in-frame beta chains kept. Identical CDR3 protein sequences are pooled into one entry, listed with their most common genes and DNA. The sample table lists around 690,000 distinct CDR3 sequences, approximately 50% of them with a count of one. The ten largest account for around 37% of the sample. Sequences were obtained from blood. The receptors stem from a man in his fifties or sixties in good health.

The gene calls are TRBV29-1 and TRBJ2-1; D tentatively fits TRBD1 or TRBD2 (6 bases each). Germline V gives CDR1 SQVTM, CDR2 ANQGSEA. This CDR3 is 12 amino acids long. The V and J ends lost 7 bases and 3 bases respectively, with 10 bases between them. CDR3 sequence: CSGGTYYNEQFF. The CDR3 DNA reads as TGCAGCGGCGGGACATACTACAATGAGCAGTTCTTC.

This clonotype was detected a few times. The genes are TRBV20-1 and TRBJ1-2; 7 bases align to TRBD1. The V gene end was trimmed by 3 bases and the J gene end by 0 bases; junction bases not matched to a gene: 7. From germline, CDR1 is DFQATT and CDR2 SNEGSKA (reference sequence). CDR3 length: 15 residues. The CDR3 loop reads CSARPTGRPNYGYTF. DNA for the CDR3: TGCAGTGCTAGGCCGACAGGGCGGCCTAACTATGGCTACACCTTC.

This rearrangement joins TRBV7-8 to TRBJ2-4; the D gene is possibly TRBD1 (6 bases). The J call is doubtful: the DNA matches TRBJ2-5 better. CDR1 SGHVS and CDR2 FQNEAQ come from the germline V gene. CDR3 length: 14 residues. The CDR3 is CASSSGTPKETQYF. Written as DNA, the CDR3 is TGTGCCAGCAGCTCGGGGACACCTAAAGAGACCCAGTACTTC.

This clonotype was observed a handful of times. V and J are TRBV18 and TRBJ2-4; no firm D call. The CDR3 loop spans 16 amino acids. Germline CDR1 KGHSH, CDR2 LQKENI. The V end lost 0 bases, the J end lost 0 bases, and 9 bases lay between the germline ends. CDR3 protein: CASSPPQRVAKNIQYF. The CDR3 nucleotides read TGTGCCAGCTCACCACCTCAACGGGTAGCCAAAAACATTCAGTACTTC.

The chain combines TRBV3-1 with TRBJ2-3; TRBD2 agrees at 10 bases. The CDR3 is made up of 17 amino acids. The junction had 16 bases not matched to a gene; V was cut back by 5 bases and J by 8 bases. Germline assignment: CDR1 LGHDT and CDR2 YNNKEL (reference sequence). The chain's CDR3 is CASSEVAASGGRRTQYF. The CDR3 DNA is TGTGCCAGCAGCGAAGTGGCGGCTAGCGGGGGTCGTCGTACGCAGTATTTT.

The chain is built from TRBV6-2 or TRBV6-3 and TRBJ2-1; 9 bases are a match to TRBD1. V lost 5 bases, J lost 13 bases, and 12 bases stayed unmatched. This CDR3 has 14 amino acids. The germline V gene encodes CDR1 MNHEY and CDR2 SVGEGT. CDR3: CASSAGTGRETQFF. The CDR3 bases are TGTGCCAGCAGTGCCGGGACAGGGAGAGAGACCCAGTTCTTC.

The rearrangement uses TRBV7-2 and TRBJ2-5; no clear D. The germline V gene encodes CDR1 SGHTA and CDR2 FQGNSA. Trimming stripped 3 bases from V and 5 bases from J, with 13 bases between. This CDR3 contains 14 residues. The DNA for the CDR3 is TGTGCCAGCAGCTTGGGTGGGCCGCGGGAGACCCAGTACTTC. Protein sequence: CASSLGGPRETQYF.

This clonotype appeared once. The junction differs from germline at one of its ends, possibly a read error. This chain links TRBV5-1 with TRBJ2-1, with 7 nucleotides matching TRBD2. The CDR3 contains 15 residues. In germline, CDR1 is SGHRS, CDR2 YFSETQ. CDR3: CAGSPGGPRSNEQFF. The CDR3 bases are TGCGCCGGCAGCCCGGGAGGCCCCCGTTCCAATGAGCAGTTCTTC.

J is TRBJ2-5 and V is TRBV20-1; 9 nucleotides match TRBD2. J lost 5 bases, V lost 0 bases, and 4 bases had no gene match. The CDR3 extends over 14 amino acids. CDR1 and CDR2 (germline): DFQATT, SNEGSKA (reference sequence). CDR3 coding DNA: TGCAGTGCTAGAGATGCGGGGGGGCGGGAGACCCAGTACTTC. It codes for CSARDAGGRETQYF.

The rearrangement joins TRBV7-9 to TRBJ2-7; the match to TRBD2 covers 10 bases. Per germline, CDR1 SEHNR and CDR2 FQNEAQ (reference sequence). J was trimmed by 10 bases and V by 3 bases; bases with no gene match: 12. The CDR3 length is 15 residues. CDR3 sequence: CASSFGLAGEEVQYF. The DNA for the CDR3 is TGTGCCAGCAGCTTCGGGCTAGCGGGGGAGGAGGTCCAGTACTTC.

This rearrangement joins TRBV10-3 to TRBJ2-1, with D perhaps TRBD2 (7 bases). Trimming shortened V by 3 bases and J by 8 bases, and 17 bases separated the two germline ends. Germline V gene lookup returns CDR1 ENHRY and CDR2 SYGVKD. CDR3 size: 15 residues. This chain's CDR3 is CAISDLGGRMDEQFF. The CDR3 nucleotides read TGTGCCATCAGTGATCTCGGGGGGCGGATGGATGAGCAGTTCTTC.

This chain connects TRBV28 to TRBJ1-6; D possibly corresponds to TRBD1 (6 bases). In germline, CDR1 is MDHEN, CDR2 SYDVKM. The V and J ends lost 5 bases and 6 bases respectively, with 14 bases between them. The CDR3 is 15 amino acids. The CDR3 region is CASSPGTRINSPLHF. Written as DNA, the CDR3 is TGTGCCAGCAGTCCAGGGACACGGATTAATTCACCCCTCCACTTT.

The chain couples TRBV14 to TRBJ2-7; D is possibly TRBD2 (5 bases). The germline gives CDR1 SGHDN, CDR2 FVKESK. V lost 0 bases to trimming and J lost 1 base, with 7 bases between them. The CDR3 is 14 amino acids. The CDR3 bases are TGTGCCAGCAGCCAAGACGGGGAGTCCTACGAGCAGTACTTC. Its protein product is CASSQDGESYEQYF.

The chain is built from TRBV27 and TRBJ2-3, with D possibly TRBD1 on 5 matching bases. Germline lookup yields CDR1 MNHEY and CDR2 SMNVEV (reference sequence). V dropped 10 bases and J dropped 0 bases, with 11 bases sitting between them. This CDR3 is 13 amino acids long. The CDR3 DNA reads TGTGCCACAAAACAGGATAGCACAGATACGCAGTATTTT. It encodes CATKQDSTDTQYF.

The V gene is TRBV20-1, the J gene TRBJ1-2; unclear D gene. The CDR3 loop spans 10 amino acids. V was cut by 4 bases and J by 6 bases, with 6 bases left in between. Germline V gives CDR1 DFQATT, CDR2 SNEGSKA (reference sequence). CDR3 nucleotide sequence: TGCAGTGCTAATCGGGATGGCTACACCTTC. This sequence encodes CSANRDGYTF.

The chain joins TRBV5-1 to TRBJ2-3; perhaps D is TRBD1 or TRBD2 (7 bases each). Deletions cut 4 bases from V and 5 bases from J, with 14 bases between. Germline V gene sequence: CDR1 SGHRS, CDR2 YFSETQ. This CDR3 has 14 residues. The CDR3 spells CASSQGGVKDTQYF. The CDR3 DNA follows: TGCGCCAGCAGCCAGGGGGGGGTTAAAGATACGCAGTATTTT.

V and J are TRBV5-4 and TRBJ1-4; TRBD1 agrees at 9 bases. The CDR3 is 14 residues long. CDR1 and CDR2 from the germline V gene are SGHNT and YYREEE (reference sequence). The V gene end was trimmed by 2 bases and the J gene end by 7 bases; junction bases not matched to a gene: 3. CDR3: CASSLQGAVEKLFF. CDR3 nucleotides: TGTGCCAGCAGCTTACAGGGGGCTGTTGAAAAACTGTTTTTT.

The chain recombines TRBV2 with TRBJ2-3; D may be TRBD1 (5 bases). Germline CDR1 SNHLY, CDR2 FYNNEI. The germline V and J ends were trimmed by 4 bases and 1 base, with 9 bases remaining between them. The CDR3 is made up of 14 amino acids. The CDR3 DNA sequence: TGTGCCAGCAGTGCAGGGATGGGCACAGATACGCAGTATTTT. This codes for CASSAGMGTDTQYF.

This rearrangement joins TRBV6-5 to TRBJ2-4; 8 nucleotides agree with TRBD1. The length of the CDR3 is 14 residues. Germline V CDR1 and CDR2: MNHEY, SVGAGI. Unmatched junction bases numbered 13, after V lost 5 bases and J lost 13 bases. The CDR3 here is CASSTGTGSYGQYF. CDR3 DNA: TGTGCCAGCAGTACGGGGACAGGATCCTACGGGCAGTACTTC.

This clonotype appeared a few times. The rearrangement uses TRBV5-1 and TRBJ1-4, with a weak D call TRBD1 (6 bases). V lost 4 bases and J 4 bases, leaving 11 bases between the germline ends. There are 14 residues in the CDR3. The germline V gene has CDR1 SGHRS and CDR2 YFSETQ. CDR3 sequence reads: CASSQGQNNEKLFF. CDR3 bases: TGCGCCAGCAGCCAAGGACAGAATAATGAAAAACTGTTTTTT.

The V gene is TRBV10-3, the J gene TRBJ1-1; 11 positions agree with TRBD1. Losses at the gene ends were 0 bases for V and 4 bases for J; bases not matched to a gene: 10. The germline V gene encodes CDR1 ENHRY and CDR2 SYGVKD. The CDR3 extends over 18 amino acids. The CDR3 DNA follows: TGTGCCATCAGTGAGTCCGGGGGGACAGGGGGATCGGTCACTGAAGCTTTCTTT. It translates to CAISESGGTGGSVTEAFF.

The chain employs TRBV11-3 and TRBJ1-2; possibly TRBD1 for D (6 bases). V lost 5 bases and J lost 8, with 15 bases in between. The CDR3 is 13 residues long. The germline V gene has CDR1 SGHNT and CDR2 YENEEA. As DNA, the CDR3 is TGTGCCAGCAGCGTACCGGCAGGGGACGGCTACACCTTC. It is translated as CASSVPAGDGYTF.

This chain connects TRBV11-2 to TRBJ1-6, with TRBD1 matching over 7 bases. Germline values: CDR1 SGHAT, CDR2 FQNNGV. The CDR3 covers 12 residues. Trimming cost V 3 bases and J 11 bases; bases outside gene matches: 1. This CDR3 is CASSLDRPPLHF. DNA of the CDR3: TGTGCCAGCAGCTTGGACAGGCCACCCCTCCACTTT. The whole variable domain, filled in from reference TRBV11-2 and TRBJ1-6, reads EAGVAQSPRYKIIEKRQSVAFWCNPISGHATLYWYQQILGQGPKLLIQFQNNGVVDDSQLPKDRFSAERLKGVDSTLKIQPAKLEDSAVYLCASSLDRPPLHFGNGTRLTVT.

This chain connects TRBV28 to TRBJ2-5; 10 bases align to TRBD2. V dropped 5 bases and J dropped 5; count of bases not matched to a gene: 11. This CDR3 contains 16 residues. Per germline, CDR1 MDHEN and CDR2 SYDVKM. The CDR3 protein is CASSPERGGRGETQYF. CDR3 coding DNA: TGTGCCAGCAGTCCCGAGCGGGGGGGACGTGGGGAGACCCAGTACTTC.

This clonotype is a singleton in its sample. V is TRBV20-1 and J is TRBJ2-1, with TRBD2 identical over 8 bases. Trimming took 5 bases from V and 12 from J; bases not matched to a gene: 6. CDR3 length equals 11 residues. Germline V gives CDR1 DFQATT, CDR2 SNEGSKA (reference sequence). Here the CDR3 DNA reads TGCAGTGCTCTTCGGGGGGGCGGGCAGTTCTTC. Protein sequence: CSALRGGGQFF.

This sequence joins TRBV12-3 or TRBV12-4 and TRBJ2-1; 8 nucleotides align to TRBD1. This CDR3 comprises 15 residues. V was clipped by 2 bases and J by 4 bases; unmatched bases: 4. The chain's CDR3 is CASSLWTGKYNEQFF. In DNA, the CDR3 is TGTGCCAGCAGTTTATGGACAGGGAAATACAATGAGCAGTTCTTC.

This chain uses TRBV12-3 or TRBV12-4 with TRBJ2-5, with D hard to call. The CDR3 covers 15 residues. The germline V and J ends were trimmed by 6 bases and 5 bases, with 19 bases remaining between them. CDR3 in DNA: TGTGCCAGCAGCCACGCCCGACCGTCAGAGGAGACCCAGTACTTC. It codes for CASSHARPSEETQYF.